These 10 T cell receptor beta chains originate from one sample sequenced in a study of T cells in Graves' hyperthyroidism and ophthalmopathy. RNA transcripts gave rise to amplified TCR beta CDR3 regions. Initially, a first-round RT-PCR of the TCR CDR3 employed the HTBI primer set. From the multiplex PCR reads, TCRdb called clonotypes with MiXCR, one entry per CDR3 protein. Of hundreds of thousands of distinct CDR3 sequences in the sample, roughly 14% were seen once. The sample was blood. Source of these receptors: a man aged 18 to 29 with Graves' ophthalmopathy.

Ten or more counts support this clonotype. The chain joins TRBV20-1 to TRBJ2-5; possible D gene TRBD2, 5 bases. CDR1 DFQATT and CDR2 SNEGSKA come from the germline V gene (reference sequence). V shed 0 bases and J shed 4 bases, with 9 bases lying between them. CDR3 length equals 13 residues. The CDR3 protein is CSAREAGRETQYF. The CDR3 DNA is TGCAGTGCTAGAGAGGCGGGTCGAGAGACCCAGTACTTC.

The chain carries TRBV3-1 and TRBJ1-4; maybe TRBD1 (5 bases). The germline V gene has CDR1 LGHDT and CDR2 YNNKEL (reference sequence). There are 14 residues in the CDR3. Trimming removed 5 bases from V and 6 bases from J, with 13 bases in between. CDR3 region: CASSFPGGDEKLFF. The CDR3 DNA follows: TGTGCCAGCAGCTTCCCCGGGGGAGATGAAAAACTGTTTTTT.

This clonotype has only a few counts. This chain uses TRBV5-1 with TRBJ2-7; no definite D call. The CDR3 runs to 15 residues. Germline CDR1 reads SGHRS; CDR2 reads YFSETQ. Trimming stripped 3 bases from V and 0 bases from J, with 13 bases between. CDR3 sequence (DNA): TGCGCCAGCAGCTCTGGGGTATCTAGCTCCTACGAGCAGTACTTC. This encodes CASSSGVSSSYEQYF.

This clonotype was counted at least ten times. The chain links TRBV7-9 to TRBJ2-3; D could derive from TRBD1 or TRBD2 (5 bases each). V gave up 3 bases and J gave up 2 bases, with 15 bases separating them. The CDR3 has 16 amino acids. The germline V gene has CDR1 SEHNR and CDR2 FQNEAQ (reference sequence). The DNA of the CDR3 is TGTGCCAGCAGCTTTTGGGGGTCTGCCTACACAGATACGCAGTATTTT. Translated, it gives CASSFWGSAYTDTQYF.

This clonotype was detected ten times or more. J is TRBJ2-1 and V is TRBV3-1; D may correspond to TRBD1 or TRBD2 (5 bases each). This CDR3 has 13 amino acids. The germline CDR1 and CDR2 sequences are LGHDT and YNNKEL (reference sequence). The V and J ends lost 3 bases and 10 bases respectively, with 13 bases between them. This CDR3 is CASSQGRVWEQFF. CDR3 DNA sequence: TGTGCCAGCAGCCAGGGGCGGGTTTGGGAGCAGTTCTTC.

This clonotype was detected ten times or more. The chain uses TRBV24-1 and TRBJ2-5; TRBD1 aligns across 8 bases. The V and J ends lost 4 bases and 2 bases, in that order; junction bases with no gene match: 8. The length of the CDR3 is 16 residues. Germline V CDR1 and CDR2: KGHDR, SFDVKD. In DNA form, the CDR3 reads TGTGCCACCAGTGACCCTAGACAGGGGACTCAAGAGACCCAGTACTTC. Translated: CATSDPRQGTQETQYF.

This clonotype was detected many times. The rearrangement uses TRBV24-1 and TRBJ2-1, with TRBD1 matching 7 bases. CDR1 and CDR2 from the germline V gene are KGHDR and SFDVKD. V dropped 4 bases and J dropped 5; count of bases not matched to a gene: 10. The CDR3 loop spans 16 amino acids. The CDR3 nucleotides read TGTGCCACCAGTGACTTCCGGGACAGTGTTAACAATGAGCAGTTCTTC. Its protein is CATSDFRDSVNNEQFF.

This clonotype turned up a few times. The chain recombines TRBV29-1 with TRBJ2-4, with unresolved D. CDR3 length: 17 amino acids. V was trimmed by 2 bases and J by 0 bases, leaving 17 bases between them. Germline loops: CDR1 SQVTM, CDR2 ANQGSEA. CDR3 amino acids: CSVEPYEQKLAKNIQYF. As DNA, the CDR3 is TGCAGCGTTGAACCTTACGAGCAAAAACTAGCCAAAAACATTCAGTACTTC.

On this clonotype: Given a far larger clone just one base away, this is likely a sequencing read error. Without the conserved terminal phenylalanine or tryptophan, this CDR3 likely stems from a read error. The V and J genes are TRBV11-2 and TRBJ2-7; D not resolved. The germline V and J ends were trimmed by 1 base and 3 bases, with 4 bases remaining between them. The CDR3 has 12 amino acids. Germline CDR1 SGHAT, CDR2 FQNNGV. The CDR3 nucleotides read TGTGCCAGCAGCTTAGGCCTCTACGAGCAGTACCTC. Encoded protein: CASSLGLYEQYL.

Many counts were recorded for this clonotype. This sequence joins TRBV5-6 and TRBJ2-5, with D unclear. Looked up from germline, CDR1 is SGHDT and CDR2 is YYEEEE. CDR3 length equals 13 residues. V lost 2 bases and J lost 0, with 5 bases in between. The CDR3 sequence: CASSFLYQETQYF. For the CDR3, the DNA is TGTGCCAGCAGCTTCTTATACCAAGAGACCCAGTACTTC.